This T cell receptor beta chain was sequenced for a study of blood T cell repertoires in COVID-19. This table comes from immunoSEQ multiplex PCR, and its TCRdb copy is limited to in-frame clones, with some not included. The data show approximately 280,000 clones, approximately 88% seen once. This receptor was taken from a woman aged 40 to 55 who had recovered from COVID-19. Source material: PBMCs or T cells enriched from blood (not recorded which).

The CDR3 DNA is TGTGCCAGCAGGACAGGGATCGACGAGCAGTACTTC. This codes for CASRTGIDEQYF. The chain has TRBV6-5 and TRBJ2-7; 7 bases are shared with TRBD1. The CDR3 runs to 12 residues. V trimming: 6 bases; J trimming: 5 bases; junction bases outside the gene matches: 4. Per germline, CDR1 MNHEY and CDR2 SVGAGI.